Listed below are T cell receptor beta chains from one sample, sequenced in a study of cytomegalovirus exposure and HLA in healthy donors. Measured with immunoSEQ multiplex PCR; TCRdb has only the in-frame clones, and not every one. Here the sample spans under 200,000 clones, roughly 85% being singletons. The sample was PBMCs. The receptors shown here come from a male donor in good health and CMV-seronegative. CDR3s include the opening cysteine and the closing phenylalanine or tryptophan. The D gene is left open where the match is weak. Not all rows give a size; the values are once, few, many and, for expanded clones, a class.

j_call,clone_size,d_call,v_call,cdr3_aa,cdr3_nt
TRBJ1-4,.,.,TRBV29-1,CSVEVIQNEKLFF,TGCAGCGTTGAAGTAATCCAGAATGAAAAACTGTTTTTT
TRBJ2-7,.,.,TRBV10-1,CASSGTGSSYEQYF,TGCGCCAGCAGTGGAACAGGGAGCTCCTACGAGCAGTACTTC
TRBJ2-3,once,TRBD1,TRBV20-1,CSARVTGTQYF,TGCAGTGCTAGAGTGACAGGGACGCAGTATTTT
TRBJ2-1,once,.,TRBV4-1,CASSPGGGQWDEQFF,TGCGCCAGCAGCCCTGGGGGGGGGCAATGGGATGAGCAGTTCTTC
TRBJ1-4,.,.,TRBV7-9,CASPLGGPNEKLFF,TGTGCCAGCCCCTTGGGGGGGCCAAATGAAAAACTGTTTTTT
TRBJ1-5,.,.,TRBV5-1,CASSPGGSNQPQHF,TGCGCCAGCAGCCCGGGGGGAAGCAATCAGCCCCAGCATTTT
TRBJ1-1,few,TRBD1,TRBV10-1,CASSETGSTEAFF,TGCGCCAGCAGCGAGACAGGGAGCACTGAAGCTTTCTTT
TRBJ2-5,.,.,TRBV5-1,CASSPGEGRETQYF,TGCGCCAGCAGCCCAGGGGAGGGGCGTGAGACCCAGTACTTC
TRBJ2-7,.,.,TRBV19,CASSIGGPGPRNSYEQYF,TGTGCCAGTAGTATAGGTGGGCCAGGGCCCCGAAACTCCTACGAGCAGTACTTC
TRBJ2-1,.,.,TRBV7-9,CSSSLTDRLGYNEQFF,TGTTCCAGCAGCTTAACGGACAGACTGGGCTACAATGAGCAGTTCTTC
TRBJ2-2,once,TRBD1,TRBV9,CASSAKSRGHTGELFF,TGTGCCAGCAGCGCCAAGAGTAGGGGGCACACCGGGGAGCTGTTTTTT
TRBJ1-2,few,TRBD1,TRBV9,CASSFLTGSDLLANYGYTF,TGTGCCAGCAGCTTTTTGACAGGGTCGGACCTTCTAGCTAACTATGGCTACACCTTC
TRBJ1-5,.,TRBD1,TRBV7-3,CASSYPPGQGHQPQHF,TGTGCCAGCAGCTATCCCCCGGGACAGGGTCATCAGCCCCAGCATTTT
TRBJ1-2,.,.,TRBV5-4,CASSLRIPGGGGYTF,TGTGCCAGCAGCTTACGTATCCCCGGGGGGGGTGGCTACACCTTC
TRBJ1-2,once,.,TRBV6-5,CASSVRRHYGYTF,TGTGCCAGCAGCGTACGGCGGCACTATGGCTACACCTTC
TRBJ2-2,.,TRBD2,TRBV7-9,CASSRLAGSGELFF,TGTGCCAGCAGCCGACTAGCGGGGTCCGGGGAGCTGTTTTTT